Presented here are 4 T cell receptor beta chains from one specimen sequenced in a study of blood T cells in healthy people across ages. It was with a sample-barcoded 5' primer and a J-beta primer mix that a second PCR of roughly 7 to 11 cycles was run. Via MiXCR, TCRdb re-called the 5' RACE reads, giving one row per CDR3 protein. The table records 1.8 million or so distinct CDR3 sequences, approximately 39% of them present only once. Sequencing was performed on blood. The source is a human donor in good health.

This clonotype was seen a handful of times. The CDR3 coding sequence is TGCGCCAGCAGCCAAGACTGGCGCACCGGGGAGCTGTTTTTT. Translating gives CASSQDWRTGELFF. The rearrangement links TRBV4-3 to TRBJ2-2; no firm D call. The CDR3 runs 14 residues. CDR1 is LGHNA, CDR2 YSLEER, per germline. The V end was cut by 0 bases, the J end by 4 bases, with 6 bases between.

The CDR3 DNA reads TGTGCCAGCAGCTTCAACAGGGCCAGTGAGCAGTTCTTC. Residues: CASSFNRASEQFF. The chain uses TRBV5-6 and TRBJ2-1, with D perhaps matching TRBD1 (6 bases). Germline CDR1 and CDR2: SGHDT and YYEEEE. The CDR3 consists of 13 residues. V shed 2 bases and J shed 9 bases, with 12 bases lying between them.

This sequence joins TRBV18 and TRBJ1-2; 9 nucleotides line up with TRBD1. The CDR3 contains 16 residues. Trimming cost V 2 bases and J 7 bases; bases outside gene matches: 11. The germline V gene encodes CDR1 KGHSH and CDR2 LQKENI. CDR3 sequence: CASSPTGGQGVRGYTF. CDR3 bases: TGTGCCAGCTCACCAACCGGGGGACAGGGCGTTCGTGGCTACACCTTC.

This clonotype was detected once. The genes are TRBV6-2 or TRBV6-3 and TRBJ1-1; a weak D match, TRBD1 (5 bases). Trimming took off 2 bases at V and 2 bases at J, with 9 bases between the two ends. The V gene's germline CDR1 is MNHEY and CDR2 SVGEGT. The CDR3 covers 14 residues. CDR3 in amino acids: CASSYGGFNTEAFF. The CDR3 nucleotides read TGTGCCAGCAGTTACGGGGGGTTTAACACTGAAGCTTTCTTT.